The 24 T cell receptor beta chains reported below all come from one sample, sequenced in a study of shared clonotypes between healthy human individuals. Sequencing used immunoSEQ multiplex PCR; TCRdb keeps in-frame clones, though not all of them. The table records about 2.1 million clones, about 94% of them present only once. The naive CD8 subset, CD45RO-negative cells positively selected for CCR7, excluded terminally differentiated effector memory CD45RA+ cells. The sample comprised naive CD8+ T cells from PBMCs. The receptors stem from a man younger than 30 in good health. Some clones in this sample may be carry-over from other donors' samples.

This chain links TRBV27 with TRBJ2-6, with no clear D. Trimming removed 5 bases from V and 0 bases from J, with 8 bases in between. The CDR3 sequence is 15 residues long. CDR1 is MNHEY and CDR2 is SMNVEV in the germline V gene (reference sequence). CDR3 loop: CASSPRPSGANVLTF. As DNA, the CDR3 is TGTGCCAGCAGTCCTCGACCCTCTGGGGCCAACGTCCTGACTTTC.

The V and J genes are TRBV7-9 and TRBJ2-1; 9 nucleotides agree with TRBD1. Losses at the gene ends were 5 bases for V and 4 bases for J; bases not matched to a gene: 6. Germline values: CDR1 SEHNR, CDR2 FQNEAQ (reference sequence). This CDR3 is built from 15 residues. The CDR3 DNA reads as TGTGCCAGCAGCGAGGGACAGGGAGGGTACAATGAGCAGTTCTTC. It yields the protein CASSEGQGGYNEQFF.

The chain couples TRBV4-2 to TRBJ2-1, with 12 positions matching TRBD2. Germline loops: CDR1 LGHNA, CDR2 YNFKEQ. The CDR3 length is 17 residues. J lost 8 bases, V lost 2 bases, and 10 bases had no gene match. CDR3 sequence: CASSQQERLAGDDEQFF. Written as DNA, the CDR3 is TGTGCCAGCAGCCAACAGGAGAGACTAGCGGGAGACGATGAGCAGTTCTTC.

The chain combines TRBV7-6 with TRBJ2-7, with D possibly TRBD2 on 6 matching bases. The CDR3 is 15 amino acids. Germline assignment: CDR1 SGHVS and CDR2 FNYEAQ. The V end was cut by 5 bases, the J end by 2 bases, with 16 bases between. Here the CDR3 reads CASSRGRDIPYEQYF. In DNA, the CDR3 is TGTGCCAGCAGCCGGGGGAGAGACATCCCCTACGAGCAGTACTTC.

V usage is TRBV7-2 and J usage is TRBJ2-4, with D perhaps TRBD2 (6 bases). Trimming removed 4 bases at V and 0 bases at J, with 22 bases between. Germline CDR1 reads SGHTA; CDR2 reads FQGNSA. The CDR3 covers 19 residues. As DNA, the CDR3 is TGTGCCAGCAGCTGGAGAACGGGAGTTAGGGTAATAGCCAAAAACATTCAGTACTTC. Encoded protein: CASSWRTGVRVIAKNIQYF.

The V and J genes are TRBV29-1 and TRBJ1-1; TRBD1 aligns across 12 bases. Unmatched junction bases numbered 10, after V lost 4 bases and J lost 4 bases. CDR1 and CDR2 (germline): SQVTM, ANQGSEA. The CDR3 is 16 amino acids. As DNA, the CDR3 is TGCAGCGTTGCAGGGACAGGGGGCCTCTTGGGCACTGAAGCTTTCTTT. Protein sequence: CSVAGTGGLLGTEAFF.

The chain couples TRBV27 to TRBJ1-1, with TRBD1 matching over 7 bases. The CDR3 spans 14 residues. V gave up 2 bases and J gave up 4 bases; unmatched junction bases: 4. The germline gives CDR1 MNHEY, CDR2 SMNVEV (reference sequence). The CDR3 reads CASSLVGTATEAFF. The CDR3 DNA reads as TGTGCCAGCAGTTTAGTAGGGACAGCCACTGAAGCTTTCTTT.

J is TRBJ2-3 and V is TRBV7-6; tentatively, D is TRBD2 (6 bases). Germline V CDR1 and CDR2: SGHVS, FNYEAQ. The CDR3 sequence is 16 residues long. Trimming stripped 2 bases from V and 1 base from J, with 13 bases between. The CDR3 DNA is TGTGCCAGCAGCTTAAACGGGAGAGGGGGCACAGATACGCAGTATTTT. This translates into CASSLNGRGGTDTQYF.

CDR3: CASGLAYQETQYF. The CDR3 DNA is TGCGCCAGTGGTCTAGCGTACCAAGAGACCCAGTACTTC. The rearrangement links TRBV5-1 to TRBJ2-5, with a possible D match to TRBD2 (6 bases). Per germline, CDR1 SGHRS and CDR2 YFSETQ. This CDR3 has 13 residues. Trimming stripped 8 bases from V and 0 bases from J, with 11 bases between. The entire variable domain, with the rest obtained from reference TRBV5-1 and TRBJ2-5, is as follows: KAGVTQTPRYLIKTRGQQVTLSCSPISGHRSVSWYQQTPGQGLQFLFEYFSETQRNKGNFPGRFSGRQFSNSRSEMNVSTLELGDSALYLCASGLAYQETQYFGPGTRLLVL.

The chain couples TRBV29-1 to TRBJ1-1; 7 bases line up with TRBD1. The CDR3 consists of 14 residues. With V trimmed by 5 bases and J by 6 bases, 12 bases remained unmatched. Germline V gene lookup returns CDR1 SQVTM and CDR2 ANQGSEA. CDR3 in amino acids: CSVPRTGAGAEAFF. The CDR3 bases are TGCAGCGTTCCTAGAACAGGGGCAGGCGCTGAAGCTTTCTTT.

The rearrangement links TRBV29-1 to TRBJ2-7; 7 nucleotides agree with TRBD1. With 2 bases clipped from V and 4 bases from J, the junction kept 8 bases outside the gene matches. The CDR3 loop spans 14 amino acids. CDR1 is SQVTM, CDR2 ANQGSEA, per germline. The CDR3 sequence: CSVEIEGAQYEQYF. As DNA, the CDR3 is TGCAGCGTTGAAATTGAGGGGGCTCAGTACGAGCAGTACTTC.

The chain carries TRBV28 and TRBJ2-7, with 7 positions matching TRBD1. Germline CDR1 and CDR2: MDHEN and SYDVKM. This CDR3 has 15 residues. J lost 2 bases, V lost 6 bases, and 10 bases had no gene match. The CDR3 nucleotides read TGTGCCAGCAGGTCTCGACAGGGAGCTGCCTACGAGCAGTACTTC. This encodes CASRSRQGAAYEQYF.

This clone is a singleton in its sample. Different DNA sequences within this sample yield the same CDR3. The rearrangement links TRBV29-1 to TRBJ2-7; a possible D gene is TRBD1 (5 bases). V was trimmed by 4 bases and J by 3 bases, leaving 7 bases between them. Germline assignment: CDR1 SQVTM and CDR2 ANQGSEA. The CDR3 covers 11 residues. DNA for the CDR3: TGCAGCGTTGGACAGAACTACGAGCAGTACTTC. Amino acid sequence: CSVGQNYEQYF.

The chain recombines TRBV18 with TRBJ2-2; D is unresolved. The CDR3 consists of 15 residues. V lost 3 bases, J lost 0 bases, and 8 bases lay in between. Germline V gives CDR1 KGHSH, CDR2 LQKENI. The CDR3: CASSPVNPNTGELFF. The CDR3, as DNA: TGTGCCAGCTCACCGGTTAACCCGAACACCGGGGAGCTGTTTTTT.

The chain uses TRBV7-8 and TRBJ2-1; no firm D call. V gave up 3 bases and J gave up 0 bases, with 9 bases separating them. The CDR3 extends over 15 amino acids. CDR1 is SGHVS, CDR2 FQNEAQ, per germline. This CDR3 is CASSFGWVSYNEQFF. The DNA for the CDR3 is TGTGCCAGCAGCTTCGGGTGGGTCTCCTACAATGAGCAGTTCTTC.

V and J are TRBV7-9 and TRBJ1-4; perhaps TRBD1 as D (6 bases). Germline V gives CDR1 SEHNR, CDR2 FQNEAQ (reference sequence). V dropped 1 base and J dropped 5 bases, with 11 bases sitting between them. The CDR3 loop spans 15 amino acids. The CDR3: CASSLEWQGNEKLFF. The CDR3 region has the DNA TGTGCCAGCAGCTTAGAATGGCAGGGGAATGAAAAACTGTTTTTT.

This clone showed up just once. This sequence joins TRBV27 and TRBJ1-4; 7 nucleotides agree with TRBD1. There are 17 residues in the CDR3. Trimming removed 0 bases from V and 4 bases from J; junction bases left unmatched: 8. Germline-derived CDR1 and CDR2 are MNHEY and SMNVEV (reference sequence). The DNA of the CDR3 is TGTGCCAGCAGTTTATCTTTTGGGGACAGAATTAATGAAAAACTGTTTTTT. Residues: CASSLSFGDRINEKLFF.

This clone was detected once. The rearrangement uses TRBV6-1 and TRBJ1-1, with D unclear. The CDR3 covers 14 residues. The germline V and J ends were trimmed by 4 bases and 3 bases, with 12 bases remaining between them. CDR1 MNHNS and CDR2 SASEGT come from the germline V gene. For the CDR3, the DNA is TGTGCCAGCAGTGTCGTTGGGTGGGACACTGAAGCTTTCTTT. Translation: CASSVVGWDTEAFF.

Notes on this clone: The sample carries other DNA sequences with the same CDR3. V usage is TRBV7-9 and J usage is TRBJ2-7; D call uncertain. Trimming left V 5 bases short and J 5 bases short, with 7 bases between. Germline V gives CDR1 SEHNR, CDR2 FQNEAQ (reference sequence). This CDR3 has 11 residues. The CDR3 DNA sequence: TGTGCCAGCAGCCTCTTGGACGAGCAGTACTTC. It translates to CASSLLDEQYF.

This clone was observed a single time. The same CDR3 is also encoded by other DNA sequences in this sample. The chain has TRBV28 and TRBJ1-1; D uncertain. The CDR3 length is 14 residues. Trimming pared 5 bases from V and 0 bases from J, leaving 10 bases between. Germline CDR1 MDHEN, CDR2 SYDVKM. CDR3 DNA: TGTGCCAGCAGTCTTCGACGGATGAACACTGAAGCTTTCTTT. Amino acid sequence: CASSLRRMNTEAFF.

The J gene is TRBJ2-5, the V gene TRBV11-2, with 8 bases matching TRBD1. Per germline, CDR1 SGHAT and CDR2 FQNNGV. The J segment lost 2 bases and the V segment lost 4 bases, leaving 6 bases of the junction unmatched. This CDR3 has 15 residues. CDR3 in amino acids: CASSSGTGLQETQYF. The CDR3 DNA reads TGTGCCAGCAGCTCTGGGACAGGCTTACAAGAGACCCAGTACTTC.

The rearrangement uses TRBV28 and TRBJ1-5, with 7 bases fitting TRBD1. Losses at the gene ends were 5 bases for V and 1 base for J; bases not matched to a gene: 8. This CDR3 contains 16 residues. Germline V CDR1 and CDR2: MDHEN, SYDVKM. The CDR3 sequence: CASSARTGASNQPQHF. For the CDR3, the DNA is TGTGCCAGCAGTGCCCGGACAGGCGCCAGCAATCAGCCCCAGCATTTT.

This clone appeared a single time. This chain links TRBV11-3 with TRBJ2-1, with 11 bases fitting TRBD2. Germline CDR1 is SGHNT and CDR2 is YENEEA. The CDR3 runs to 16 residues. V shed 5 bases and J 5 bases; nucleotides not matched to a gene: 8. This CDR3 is CASSPSGRMDNNEQFF. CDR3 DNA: TGTGCCAGCAGCCCTAGCGGGAGGATGGATAACAATGAGCAGTTCTTC.

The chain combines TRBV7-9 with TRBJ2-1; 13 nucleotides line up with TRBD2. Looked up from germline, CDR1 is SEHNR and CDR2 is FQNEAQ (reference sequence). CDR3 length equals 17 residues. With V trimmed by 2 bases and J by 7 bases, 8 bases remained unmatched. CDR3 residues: CASSLSGLAGVWNEQFF. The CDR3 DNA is TGTGCCAGCAGCTTAAGCGGACTAGCGGGAGTTTGGAATGAGCAGTTCTTC.